This TCR beta chain appears in the sequencing data of a study of shared clonotypes between healthy human individuals. Deep was the level used in running the assay. The input for sorted-subset replicate PCRs was around 200 ng DNA, 25,000 to 30,000 T cell genomes. Profiling relied on immunoSEQ multiplex PCR, and the TCRdb table lists in-frame clones only, not all of them. The table lists 2.3 million or so clones, 85% to 95% of them singletons. The specimen sequenced was naive CD4+ T cells from PBMCs. The sample's subset: CD45RA+ positively selected. The clonotype was recovered from a man younger than 30 in good health. Some clones in this sample may be carry-over from other donors' samples.

The CDR3 nucleotides read TGTGCCAGCAGTCGACTCGAACTAGCGGGAGCGGGGTTCAATGAGCAGTTCTTC. It encodes CASSRLELAGAGFNEQFF. This chain connects TRBV27 to TRBJ2-1; TRBD2 aligns across 11 bases. The CDR3 runs 18 residues. V was pared by 5 bases and J by 6 bases, with 15 bases of the junction left unmatched. CDR1 is MNHEY and CDR2 is SMNVEV in the germline V gene (reference sequence).